The entry below describes one T cell receptor beta chain. The CDR3 spans 15 residues. V shed 2 bases and J 7 bases; nucleotides not matched to a gene: 8. Germline CDR1 reads MNHNS; CDR2 reads SASEGT. Clones were read by immunoSEQ multiplex PCR, and TCRdb kept only the in-frame ones, dropping some. The sample shows about 100,000 clones, about 93% of them seen only once. The sample comes from a study of siplizumab effects on memory and regulatory T cells. Specimen: non-Treg CD4+ T cells sorted from blood. The TCR originated in a human donor in good health. J is TRBJ1-2 and V is TRBV6-1; 9 bases agree with TRBD1. CDR3 region: CASSEILTGGFGYTF. The CDR3 DNA reads as TGTGCCAGCAGTGAAATATTGACAGGGGGATTTGGCTACACCTTC.